These 19 T cell receptor beta chains came from one sample sequenced in a study of cytomegalovirus exposure and HLA in healthy donors. Sequencing was performed with immunoSEQ multiplex PCR; in TCRdb, only in-frame clones are kept and a portion is missing. The repertoire holds a few hundred thousand clones, with around 87% as singletons. The sequencing input was PBMCs. The source is a woman aged 18-29 years in good health and CMV-seronegative.

This sequence joins TRBV28 and TRBJ1-1; D gene uncertain. Germline CDR1 reads MDHEN; CDR2 reads SYDVKM. V was pared by 5 bases and J by 1 base, with 17 bases between. CDR3 length: 16 residues. The CDR3 loop reads CASSIPGPGRNTEAFF. The CDR3 DNA follows: TGTGCCAGCAGTATTCCGGGCCCTGGGAGGAACACTGAAGCTTTCTTT. The full variable domain, rest sourced from reference TRBV28 and TRBJ1-1, is DVKVTQSSRYLVKRTGEKVFLECVQDMDHENMFWYRQDPGLGLRLIYFSYDVKMKEKGDIPEGYSVSREKKERFSLILESASTNQTSMYLCASSIPGPGRNTEAFFGQGTRLTVV.

The CDR3 DNA reads as TGTGCCAGCAGCGCAGATAGGGGGTACAATGAGCAGTTCTTC. It encodes CASSADRGYNEQFF. The chain links TRBV9 to TRBJ2-1; D is possibly TRBD1 (6 bases). The CDR3 runs 14 residues. V lost 3 bases, J lost 4 bases, and 11 bases lay in between. In germline, CDR1 is SGDLS, CDR2 YYNGEE.

The gene calls are TRBV6-1 and TRBJ2-1; D is possibly TRBD1 (5 bases). V was shortened by 4 bases and J by 6 bases, with 10 bases between the two germline ends. Germline CDR1 MNHNS, CDR2 SASEGT. This CDR3 is built from 13 residues. CDR3 amino acids: CASSGWGSNEQFF. In nucleotides, the CDR3 is TGTGCCAGCAGTGGATGGGGCTCCAATGAGCAGTTCTTC.

The V call is TRBV29-1, the J call TRBJ2-2; 9 bases match TRBD1. This CDR3 is 14 amino acids long. The V gene's germline CDR1 is SQVTM and CDR2 ANQGSEA. V dropped 7 bases and J dropped 3; count of bases not matched to a gene: 6. CDR3: CSALRQGDTGELFF. CDR3 sequence (DNA): TGCAGCGCCCTCAGACAGGGGGACACCGGGGAGCTGTTTTTT.

The chain employs TRBV18 and TRBJ1-1; D gene ambiguous. Trimming shortened V by 2 bases and J by 5 bases, and 12 bases separated the two germline ends. This CDR3 comprises 14 residues. From germline, CDR1 is KGHSH and CDR2 LQKENI. The CDR3, as DNA: TGTGCCAGCTCACCAGACACCCGAGGGACTGAAGCTTTCTTT. It codes for CASSPDTRGTEAFF.

This clone turned up a few times. The V and J genes are TRBV25-1 and TRBJ2-7, with 11 bases lining up with TRBD1. J was trimmed by 6 bases and V by 2 bases; bases with no gene match: 3. From germline, CDR1 is MGHDK and CDR2 SYGVNS. The CDR3 extends over 14 amino acids. CDR3: CASSEIGTGGEQYF. The CDR3 nucleotides are TGTGCCAGCAGTGAAATCGGGACAGGGGGCGAGCAGTACTTC.

The chain employs TRBV6-4 and TRBJ2-1; 13 positions agree with TRBD2. Germline V gene sequence: CDR1 MRHNA, CDR2 SNTAGT. V was pared by 5 bases and J by 0 bases, with 1 base of the junction left unmatched. CDR3 length: 16 amino acids. CDR3 region: CASSRLAGGSYNEQFF. In DNA form, the CDR3 reads TGTGCCAGCAGTAGACTAGCGGGGGGCTCCTACAATGAGCAGTTCTTC.

This chain connects TRBV2 to TRBJ1-5; D remains unclear. This CDR3 is 14 amino acids long. Trimming stripped 2 bases from V and 1 base from J, with 6 bases between. Per germline, CDR1 SNHLY and CDR2 FYNNEI. The CDR3 reads CASSEWQSNQPQHF. The CDR3 nucleotides are TGTGCCAGCAGTGAATGGCAGAGCAATCAGCCCCAGCATTTT.

This chain joins TRBV6-5 and TRBJ1-1; D might be TRBD1 (5 bases). The CDR3 spans 15 residues. CDR1 and CDR2 (germline): MNHEY, SVGAGI. Trimming shortened V by 7 bases and J by 4 bases, and 19 bases separated the two germline ends. The CDR3 DNA is TGTGCCAGCACACAGAGAACTCCGGGACTCACTGAAGCTTTCTTT. Its protein product is CASTQRTPGLTEAFF.

With regard to this clone: At one end, the junction sequence differs from germline, possibly due to a read error. This chain connects TRBV28 to TRBJ1-1; TRBD1 is a possible D gene (5 bases). Germline V gene sequence: CDR1 MDHEN, CDR2 SYDVKM. The CDR3 totals 14 residues. In DNA, the CDR3 is TGTGCCCGCAGTGCAGGGTTCAATTCATCCGAAGCTTTCTTT. Amino acids: CARSAGFNSSEAFF.

This clone was observed a single time. The rearrangement uses TRBV9 and TRBJ1-2, with TRBD1 matching 8 bases. CDR3 length equals 14 residues. Looked up from germline, CDR1 is SGDLS and CDR2 is YYNGEE. The J segment lost 8 bases and the V segment lost 4 bases, leaving 10 bases of the junction unmatched. The CDR3: CASSTSTGAEGYTF. CDR3 DNA sequence: TGTGCCAGCAGCACCTCGACAGGGGCGGAGGGCTACACCTTC. Variable domain in full (rest from reference TRBV9 and TRBJ1-2): DSGVTQTPKHLITATGQRVTLRCSPRSGDLSVYWYQQSLDQGLQFLIQYYNGEERAKGNILERFSAQQFPDLHSELNLSSLELGDSALYFCASSTSTGAEGYTFGSGTRLTVV.

The gene calls are TRBV29-1 and TRBJ2-1; 7 positions agree with TRBD1. CDR3 size: 12 residues. Germline trimming cut 3 bases from V and 7 bases from J; bases unmatched to any gene: 3. Germline V CDR1 and CDR2: SQVTM, ANQGSEA. The CDR3 region has the DNA TGCAGCGTTGATATACAGGGGAATGAGCAGTTCTTC. Its translation: CSVDIQGNEQFF.

The chain links TRBV28 to TRBJ2-7; 10 nucleotides match TRBD1. The CDR3 extends over 15 amino acids. CDR1 is MDHEN, CDR2 SYDVKM, per germline. V trimming: 6 bases; J trimming: 4 bases; junction bases outside the gene matches: 9. In DNA form, the CDR3 reads TGTGCCAGCAGAGATCCGACAGGGGGCCTATACGAGCAGTACTTC. It specifies CASRDPTGGLYEQYF.

About this clone: The same CDR3 can be traced to other DNA sequences in this sample. The genes are TRBV9 and TRBJ2-2; the match to TRBD2 covers 12 bases. CDR3 length: 15 residues. The germline gives CDR1 SGDLS, CDR2 YYNGEE. The junction had 1 base not matched to a gene; V was cut back by 2 bases and J by 5 bases. The CDR3 coding sequence is TGTGCCAGCAGCGTTACTAGCGGGGGGACCGGGGAGCTGTTTTTT. This gives the protein CASSVTSGGTGELFF.

This chain connects TRBV5-1 to TRBJ2-2; 7 bases are shared with TRBD1. The CDR3 is made up of 16 amino acids. V gave up 1 base and J gave up 1 base; unmatched junction bases: 4. Germline V gene data show CDR1 as SGHRS and CDR2 as YFSETQ. CDR3 coding DNA: TGCGCCAGCAGCTTGAGAGGGGGCAAGAACACCGGGGAGCTGTTTTTT. Protein product: CASSLRGGKNTGELFF.

The chain links TRBV30 to TRBJ1-2; D is unresolved. CDR1 is GTSNPN and CDR2 is SVGIG in the germline V gene (reference sequence). V was pared by 8 bases and J by 4 bases, with 14 bases between. CDR3 size: 12 residues. DNA for the CDR3: TGTGCCACAACACCTTCCTCCTATGGCTACACCTTC. Translating it yields CATTPSSYGYTF.

A note on this clone: One end of the junction varies from germline; a read error may be responsible. The chain employs TRBV9 and TRBJ2-1; TRBD2 matches at 8 bases. Germline V lookup: CDR1 SGDLS, CDR2 YYNGEE. The CDR3 contains 13 residues. CDR3 region: CASSGASYNEQFF. The CDR3 DNA sequence: TGTGCCAGTAGCGGGGCTTCCTACAATGAGCAGTTCTTC. The full variable domain, completed using reference TRBV9 and TRBJ2-1, is DSGVTQTPKHLITATGQRVTLRCSPRSGDLSVYWYQQSLDQGLQFLIQYYNGEERAKGNILERFSAQQFPDLHSELNLSSLELGDSALYFCASSGASYNEQFFGPGTRLTVL.

The chain recombines TRBV5-6 with TRBJ1-3, with unresolved D. This CDR3 is built from 14 residues. The germline V gene has CDR1 SGHDT and CDR2 YYEEEE. V shed 2 bases and J shed 6 bases, with 12 bases lying between them. This chain's CDR3 is CASSFDTGLNTIYF. The DNA for the CDR3 is TGTGCCAGCAGCTTTGACACCGGATTAAACACCATATATTTT.

The chain is built from TRBV5-8 and TRBJ2-7; D might be TRBD1 (5 bases). V was pared by 2 bases and J by 2 bases, with 5 bases between. Germline-derived CDR1 and CDR2 are SGHTS and YDEGEE. The CDR3 consists of 12 residues. CDR3 coding DNA: TGTGCCAGCAGCTTAGGGGCCTACGAGCAGTACTTC. This codes for CASSLGAYEQYF.